Following are 14 T cell receptor beta chains from one sample sequenced in a study of preoperative IRX-2 immunotherapy in early breast cancer. As for treatment: preoperative locoregional IRX-2 cytokine immunotherapy. Only in-frame clones appear in the TCRdb table, and some are missing; sequencing was by immunoSEQ multiplex PCR. The data contain under 4,500 clones, roughly 70% of them seen just once; the ten biggest clones take up around 7.3%. Sequences were derived from tumor tissue, sampled after IRX-2 immunotherapy. The origin of the receptors is a human donor with breast cancer.

This clone was observed a handful of times. The chain has TRBV14 and TRBJ1-4, with D possibly TRBD1 on 5 matching bases. The CDR3 spans 16 residues. In germline, CDR1 is SGHDN, CDR2 FVKESK. Trimming stripped 4 bases from V and 5 bases from J, with 17 bases between. CDR3 nucleotide sequence: TGTGCCAGCAGCCTTAACTCGGGACCGAAGAATGAAAAACTGTTTTTT. Translation gives CASSLNSGPKNEKLFF.

By share of the sample, this clone is large. V is TRBV19 and J is TRBJ1-5; the D is unclear. Trimming left V 0 bases short and J 7 bases short, with 13 bases between. The CDR3 consists of 15 residues. Per the germline V gene, CDR1 is LNHDA and CDR2 is SQIVND (reference sequence). The CDR3, as DNA: TGTGCCAGTAGTATAGACGGAAGGACCCGGCAGCCCCAGCATTTT. It codes for CASSIDGRTRQPQHF. Supplemented by reference TRBV19 and TRBJ1-5, the full variable domain reads DGGITQSPKYLFRKEGQNVTLSCEQNLNHDAMYWYRQDPGQGLRLIYYSQIVNDFQKGDIAEGYSVSREKKESFPLTVTSAQKNPTAFYLCASSIDGRTRQPQHFGDGTRLSIL.

V and J are TRBV11-1 and TRBJ1-3; D uncertain. The CDR3 extends over 17 amino acids. CDR1 and CDR2 from the germline V gene are SGHAT and FQDESV (reference sequence). V was trimmed by 5 bases and J by 0 bases, leaving 17 bases between them. In nucleotides, the CDR3 is TGTGCCAGCAGCCAAGGAGATTCGCGCGCCTCTGGAAACACCATATATTTT. This encodes CASSQGDSRASGNTIYF. The full variable domain, in which reference TRBV11-1 and TRBJ1-3 provide the parts outside the CDR3, is EAEVAQSPRYKITEKSQAVAFWCDPISGHATLYWYRQILGQGPELLVQFQDESVVDDSQLPKDRFSAERLKGVDSTLKIQPAELGDSAMYLCASSQGDSRASGNTIYFGEGSWLTVV.

The genes are TRBV6-8 and TRBJ2-2, with 7 bases lining up with TRBD1. The germline V gene encodes CDR1 MNHGY and CDR2 SAAAGT. V gave up 10 bases and J gave up 7 bases; unmatched junction bases: 15. This CDR3 has 15 residues. This CDR3 reads CAISTRQGTDGELFF. CDR3 DNA sequence: TGTGCCATCAGCACTCGACAGGGAACGGACGGGGAGCTGTTTTTT.

The V and J genes are TRBV6-8 and TRBJ1-2; maybe TRBD1 (5 bases). Germline V gene data show CDR1 as MNHGY and CDR2 as SAAAGT. Deletions cut 5 bases from V and 4 bases from J, with 11 bases between. This CDR3 contains 13 residues. CDR3 in DNA: TGTGCCAGCAGTCCAGACAGCCTCTATGGCTACACCTTC. Protein sequence: CASSPDSLYGYTF.

The chain couples TRBV15 to TRBJ2-3, with 8 bases lining up with TRBD1. The length of the CDR3 is 15 residues. V lost 10 bases to trimming and J lost 5 bases; unmatched junction nucleotides: 14. CDR1 LNHNV and CDR2 YYDKDF come from the germline V gene (reference sequence). CDR3 in amino acids: CASSQGQERVDTQYF. The DNA for the CDR3 is TGTGCCAGCAGTCAGGGACAGGAGAGGGTAGATACGCAGTATTTT.

The chain recombines TRBV5-1 with TRBJ2-2; 8 bases match TRBD1. The J segment lost 6 bases and the V segment lost 4 bases, leaving 5 bases of the junction unmatched. Germline V gene data show CDR1 as SGHRS and CDR2 as YFSETQ. The CDR3 runs to 14 residues. For the CDR3, the DNA is TGCGCCAGCAGCCTGACAGGGGAAGCCGGGGAGCTGTTTTTT. As protein: CASSLTGEAGELFF.

The chain uses TRBV19 and TRBJ1-2; D remains ambiguous. The V end was cut by 7 bases, the J end by 2 bases, with 14 bases between. Germline-derived CDR1 and CDR2 are LNHDA and SQIVND (reference sequence). The CDR3 has 14 residues. The CDR3 loop is CASMSWRENYGYTF. Written as DNA, the CDR3 is TGTGCCAGTATGAGTTGGCGGGAGAACTATGGCTACACCTTC. The full variable domain, rest sourced from reference TRBV19 and TRBJ1-2, is DGGITQSPKYLFRKEGQNVTLSCEQNLNHDAMYWYRQDPGQGLRLIYYSQIVNDFQKGDIAEGYSVSREKKESFPLTVTSAQKNPTAFYLCASMSWRENYGYTFGSGTRLTVV.

The chain has TRBV11-3 and TRBJ1-4; D remains unclear. With 3 bases removed from V and 1 base from J, the gap between germline ends came to 15 bases. The CDR3 runs 17 residues. CDR1 is SGHNT, CDR2 YENEEA, per germline. The CDR3 DNA follows: TGTGCCAGCAGCTTCCCTGGCGGGAGTGGAACTAATGAAAAACTGTTTTTT. Translated: CASSFPGGSGTNEKLFF. The whole variable domain, remainder taken from reference TRBV11-3 and TRBJ1-4, is EAGVVQSPRYKIIEKKQPVAFWCNPISGHNTLYWYLQNLGQGPELLIRYENEEAVDDSQLPKDRFSAERLKGVDSTLKIQPAELGDSAVYLCASSFPGGSGTNEKLFFGSGTQLSVL.

This chain connects TRBV6-8 to TRBJ2-5, with TRBD2 as a possible D gene (6 bases). The CDR3 has 14 amino acids. CDR1 and CDR2 (germline): MNHGY, SAAAGT. Between the trimmed V and J ends, which lost 6 bases and 2 bases, there was a span of 13 bases. The CDR3 spells CASRRHGGQETQYF. The CDR3 DNA follows: TGTGCCAGCAGACGCCACGGAGGGCAAGAGACCCAGTACTTC.

The genes are TRBV5-1 and TRBJ2-3; D perhaps matches TRBD1 (6 bases). The CDR3 spans 14 residues. The germline V gene encodes CDR1 SGHRS and CDR2 YFSETQ. Trimming removed 0 bases at V and 3 bases at J, with 8 bases between. The CDR3 DNA reads TGCGCCAGCAGCTTGGGGACAGTAACAGATACGCAGTATTTT. Amino acid sequence: CASSLGTVTDTQYF.

The rearrangement uses TRBV28 and TRBJ2-1, with TRBD1 matching over 9 bases. The CDR3 is 16 residues long. V trimming: 6 bases; J trimming: 6 bases; junction bases outside the gene matches: 12. From germline, CDR1 is MDHEN and CDR2 SYDVKM. Here the CDR3 DNA reads TGTGCCAGCAGCGAGATACCGGGACAGGGTTCCAATGAGCAGTTCTTC. Amino acid sequence: CASSEIPGQGSNEQFF.

The rearrangement uses TRBV28 and TRBJ1-1; D call uncertain. Trimming removed 5 bases from V and 0 bases from J, with 13 bases in between. Germline-derived CDR1 and CDR2 are MDHEN and SYDVKM. The CDR3 has 15 residues. CDR3 loop: CASSQSANMNTEAFF. CDR3 nucleotide sequence: TGTGCCAGCAGTCAGAGCGCTAATATGAACACTGAAGCTTTCTTT.

This rearrangement joins TRBV6-8 to TRBJ2-7; D may be TRBD1 (6 bases). Germline lookup yields CDR1 MNHGY and CDR2 SAAAGT. The CDR3 consists of 14 residues. Trimming stripped 0 bases from V and 5 bases from J, with 11 bases between. Written as DNA, the CDR3 is TGTGCCAGCAGTTACTCGAGGGGGATAAACGAGCAGTACTTC. Its protein product is CASSYSRGINEQYF.